The 18 T cell receptor beta chains in this list originate from one sample, sequenced in a study of control samples from healthy donors and cancer patients. TCRdb keeps only in-frame clones here, not all; method: immunoSEQ multiplex PCR. The sample records 90,000 to 100,000 clones, about four fifths being singletons. The sample consisted of blood. The receptors originated from a woman between 25 and 40 years old in good health.

The chain couples TRBV30 to TRBJ2-7; tentatively, D is TRBD1 (5 bases). V was cut by 2 bases and J by 7 bases, with 21 bases left in between. Germline V gene sequence: CDR1 GTSNPN, CDR2 SVGIG (reference sequence). This CDR3 is 15 amino acids long. CDR3 nucleotides: TGTGCCTGGAGTTCTCCGGGTGGGCCCCACAGGGAGCAGTACTTC. This codes for CAWSSPGGPHREQYF.

This sequence joins TRBV29-1 and TRBJ2-3, with TRBD2 identical over 7 bases. The CDR3 totals 12 residues. V shed 2 bases, J shed 9 bases, and the junction held 5 bases outside the gene matches. Germline V CDR1 and CDR2: SQVTM, ANQGSEA. CDR3 residues: CSVEIRGGTQYF. The CDR3 nucleotides are TGCAGCGTTGAAATCCGGGGAGGGACGCAGTATTTT.

The V call is TRBV11-2, the J call TRBJ2-7, with TRBD1 as a possible D gene (6 bases). The CDR3 has 14 residues. The germline V and J ends were trimmed by 4 bases and 6 bases, with 16 bases remaining between them. CDR1 and CDR2 (germline): SGHAT, FQNNGV. CDR3 in DNA: TGTGCCAGCAGCTACTTACTACAGGGTCTCGAGCAGTACTTC. The encoded protein is CASSYLLQGLEQYF.

There are a few counts of this clone. The chain joins TRBV11-2 to TRBJ1-1; a weak D match, TRBD1 (6 bases). This CDR3 comprises 13 residues. The V gene's germline CDR1 is SGHAT and CDR2 FQNNGV. V was shortened by 3 bases and J by 2 bases, with 7 bases between the two germline ends. This CDR3 is CASSLDRNTEAFF. The DNA for the CDR3 is TGTGCCAGCAGCTTGGACAGAAACACTGAAGCTTTCTTT.

This chain joins TRBV2 and TRBJ2-1; TRBD2 agrees at 9 bases. The CDR3 has 14 amino acids. With 7 bases clipped from V and 7 bases from J, the junction kept 8 bases outside the gene matches. Germline CDR1 and CDR2: SNHLY and FYNNEI. The CDR3 nucleotides read TGTGCCAGCATTGAGGGCGGGGGGGTAAATGAGCAGTTCTTC. Its translation is CASIEGGGVNEQFF. Complete variable domain (other parts from reference TRBV2 and TRBJ2-1): EPEVTQTPSHQVTQMGQEVILRCVPISNHLYFYWYRQILGQKVEFLVSFYNNEISEKSEIFDDQFSVERPDGSNFTLKIRSTKLEDSAMYFCASIEGGGVNEQFFGPGTRLTVL.

Only a few counts were recorded for this clone. The J gene is TRBJ1-4, the V gene TRBV7-8; D remains unclear. Per germline, CDR1 SGHVS and CDR2 FQNEAQ. The length of the CDR3 is 16 residues. V was clipped by 6 bases and J by 0 bases, with 14 bases between them. CDR3 residues: CASRLGPVATNEKLFF. CDR3 coding DNA: TGTGCCAGCAGACTCGGACCCGTTGCAACTAATGAAAAACTGTTTTTT.

CDR3 region: CASSLNNYGYTF. The CDR3 DNA reads TGTGCCAGCAGCCTGAATAACTATGGCTACACCTTC. The rearrangement joins TRBV7-2 to TRBJ1-2; D uncertain. Germline CDR1 reads SGHTA; CDR2 reads FQGNSA. Trimming removed 5 bases from V and 1 base from J, with 5 bases in between. This CDR3 region has 12 residues.

The chain uses TRBV7-2 and TRBJ1-2, with TRBD1 matching 7 bases. Germline assignment: CDR1 SGHTA and CDR2 FQGNSA. With V trimmed by 5 bases and J by 3 bases, 9 bases remained unmatched. CDR3 length: 15 amino acids. This CDR3 is CASSPRDRTYYGYTF. CDR3 DNA sequence: TGTGCCAGCAGCCCCCGGGACAGAACCTACTATGGCTACACCTTC.

J is TRBJ1-2 and V is TRBV6-5; a possible D gene is TRBD1 (6 bases). Germline CDR1 and CDR2: MNHEY and SVGAGI. This CDR3 comprises 12 residues. Trimming removed 10 bases from V and 2 bases from J, with 11 bases in between. CDR3 residues: CATRRGNYGYTF. The CDR3 nucleotides read TGTGCCACCCGAAGGGGGAACTATGGCTACACCTTC.

This clone was picked up a small number of times. J is TRBJ2-6 and V is TRBV6-5, with unresolved D. From germline, CDR1 is MNHEY and CDR2 SVGAGI. CDR3 length: 12 residues. The V end lost 10 bases, the J end lost 2 bases, and 6 bases lay between the germline ends. The CDR3 spells CATGPGANVLTF. CDR3 DNA sequence: TGTGCCACCGGCCCTGGGGCCAACGTCCTGACTTTC.

The rearrangement uses TRBV6-1 and TRBJ2-7, with TRBD2 as a possible D gene (6 bases). This CDR3 comprises 16 residues. The germline V gene has CDR1 MNHNS and CDR2 SASEGT. Trimming shortened V by 0 bases and J by 6 bases, and 18 bases separated the two germline ends. CDR3 nucleotides: TGTGCCAGCAGTGAAGCTCTGCGGGGCCCGACGTCCGAGCAGTACTTC. Translating gives CASSEALRGPTSEQYF.

This chain uses TRBV3-1 (or the pseudogene TRBV3-2) with TRBJ2-3; the D is unclear. This CDR3 is built from 14 residues. V lost 4 bases and J lost 1, with 9 bases in between. Per germline, CDR1 LGHDT and CDR2 YNNKEL (reference sequence). The CDR3 DNA reads as TGTGCCAGCAGCCCTGGCCCCGGCACAGATACGCAGTATTTT. Protein: CASSPGPGTDTQYF.

The chain carries TRBV10-3 and TRBJ1-3; D is undetermined. CDR3 length: 14 residues. V dropped 10 bases and J dropped 0 bases, with 13 bases sitting between them. Germline-derived CDR1 and CDR2 are ENHRY and SYGVKD. CDR3 loop: CATRAYSSGNTIYF. The CDR3 coding sequence is TGTGCCACCCGAGCTTACAGCTCTGGAAACACCATATATTTT.

The chain has TRBV12-5 and TRBJ2-7; TRBD1 aligns across 9 bases. V was clipped by 7 bases and J by 4 bases; unmatched bases: 5. The CDR3 is 13 residues long. CDR1 is LGHNT, CDR2 FRNRAP, per germline. The CDR3 loop is CASDSTGGYEQYF. CDR3 in DNA: TGTGCTAGTGATTCGACAGGGGGTTACGAGCAGTACTTC.

This sequence joins TRBV20-1 and TRBJ2-1; D is ambiguous. Per the germline V gene, CDR1 is DFQATT and CDR2 is SNEGSKA (reference sequence). The ends were cut back, 3 bases at V and 10 bases at J, with 7 bases in the middle. The CDR3 has 10 amino acids. CDR3 DNA sequence: TGCAGTGCTAGGAAAACCGAGCAGTTCTTC. Its protein product is CSARKTEQFF.

V gene TRBV2 combines with J gene TRBJ1-5; no definite D call. With 3 bases removed from V and 1 base from J, the gap between germline ends came to 7 bases. The CDR3 has 14 residues. CDR1 SNHLY and CDR2 FYNNEI come from the germline V gene. This CDR3 reads CASSEGRSNQPQHF. CDR3 coding DNA: TGTGCCAGCAGTGAGGGTCGGAGCAATCAGCCCCAGCATTTT.

The chain has TRBV12-5 and TRBJ1-1, with a possible D match to TRBD1 (6 bases). CDR3 length equals 13 residues. V was cut by 6 bases and J by 12 bases, with 20 bases left in between. Germline loops: CDR1 LGHNT, CDR2 FRNRAP. The CDR3 protein is CASGPIGGGATFF. The CDR3 bases are TGTGCTAGTGGCCCTATCGGAGGGGGGGCGACTTTCTTT.

The chain recombines TRBV14 with TRBJ2-2; 9 bases line up with TRBD1. Germline assignment: CDR1 SGHDN and CDR2 FVKESK. Trimming cost V 4 bases and J 6 bases; bases outside gene matches: 6. The CDR3 consists of 15 residues. CDR3 residues: CASSPGQGFAGELFF. DNA for the CDR3: TGTGCCAGCAGCCCCGGACAGGGGTTCGCCGGGGAGCTGTTTTTT.